A selection of T cell receptor beta chains follows, all from one sample in a study of blood T cell repertoires in COVID-19. Assay used: immunoSEQ multiplex PCR; TCRdb lists only in-frame clones, some missing. The profile shows about 130,000 clones, about 86% of them singletons. The sequenced sample consisted of peripheral blood. Receptors were obtained from a woman aged 45-60 years with acute or convalescent COVID-19. Each CDR3 is given with its conserved first and last residue. A D gene is named only where the DNA matches it firmly. Clone size is given for some rows only: seen once, a few or many times, or a class if the clone is expanded.

TRBJ1-2,-,-,TRBV28,TGTGCCAGCAGTTTGGGCCCGAGCCCTTATGGCTACACCTTC,CASSLGPSPYGYTF
TRBJ1-4,-,-,TRBV2,TGTGCCAGCAGTTCCGAACGGGGGAAGGAAAAACTGTTTTTT,CASSSERGKEKLFF
TRBJ2-7,-,-,TRBV5-4,TGTGCCAGCAGCTCTAATAGCAACAGGGCCGGCGAGCAGTACTTC,CASSSNSNRAGEQYF
TRBJ1-2,once,-,TRBV11-2,TGTGCCAGCAGCCCCCGGGAGCCGCTGCCCTATGGCTACACCTTC,CASSPREPLPYGYTF
TRBJ1-4,-,-,TRBV7-9,TGTGCCAGCAGCCCACATCTGGAGAGATTCGAAAAACTGTTTTTT,CASSPHLERFEKLFF
TRBJ2-2,-,-,TRBV5-1,TGCGCCAGCAGCGACAGGCCCCTCCAATTTGACACCGGGGAGCTGTTTTTT,CASSDRPLQFDTGELFF
TRBJ2-2,-,TRBD2,TRBV5-1,TGCGCCAGCAGCTTGGTGGGACTAGCGTACCCCGGGGAGCTGTTTTTT,CASSLVGLAYPGELFF
TRBJ2-5,-,-,TRBV3-1/TRBV3-2,TGTGCCAGCGGGCCTTTGTACCAAGAGACCCAGTACTTC,CASGPLYQETQYF
TRBJ2-7,-,-,TRBV27,TGTGCCAGCAGTTTATTTCGACAGTCGGATCTGGACTTC,CASSLFRQSDLDF
TRBJ1-6,-,-,TRBV10-3,TGTGCCATCAGTGACGGGGGAGGTTCACCCCTCCACTTT,CAISDGGGSPLHF
TRBJ1-2,-,-,TRBV30,TGTGCCTGGAGTGAACCAGTCGGCTACACCTTC,CAWSEPVGYTF
TRBJ2-7,-,TRBD2,TRBV15,TGTGCCACCAGCAGGATAGCGGGAGGTCCCTACGAGCAGTACTTC,CATSRIAGGPYEQYF
TRBJ2-5,-,TRBD2,TRBV5-4,TGTGCCAGCAGCCGAAGCGGGGTGGAGACCCAGTACTTC,CASSRSGVETQYF
TRBJ1-2,-,TRBD1,TRBV28,TGTGCCAGCAGTCCCGCGACAGGGCCTTACTATGGCTACACCTTC,CASSPATGPYYGYTF
TRBJ2-1,-,TRBD2,TRBV18,TGTGCCAGCTCACTCCTTAGCGGGGGGGCACCCTACAATGAGCAGTTCTTC,CASSLLSGGAPYNEQFF
TRBJ2-2,-,-,TRBV23-1,TGCGCCAGCAGTCCTCCGGTTCGCGGGGAGCAGGGTGACACCGGGGAGCTGTTTTTT,CASSPPVRGEQGDTGELFF
TRBJ2-5,-,-,TRBV5-1,TGCGCCAGCAGCCCGACAGGATCCCAAGAGACCCAGTACTTC,CASSPTGSQETQYF
TRBJ2-7,once,TRBD2,TRBV5-4,TGTGCCAGCAGCTCTGGACTAGCGGGACTATACGAGCAGTACTTC,CASSSGLAGLYEQYF
TRBJ2-2,-,-,TRBV15,TGTGCCACCTCCAGAGGCGGGAACACCGGGGAGCTGTTTTTT,CATSRGGNTGELFF
TRBJ2-1,-,-,TRBV2,TGTGCCAGCAGTGAACGGCAGGGGAATCTGGACAATGAGCAGTTCTTC,CASSERQGNLDNEQFF
TRBJ1-1,-,-,TRBV6-5,TGTGCCAGCAGTTACCTCAGCGGGACTGAAGCTTTCTTT,CASSYLSGTEAFF
TRBJ1-3,-,-,TRBV28,TGTGCCAGCAGTTTATTTGGTTACAGCTCTGGAAACACCATATATTTT,CASSLFGYSSGNTIYF
TRBJ1-3,-,-,TRBV7-9,TGTGCCAGCAGCCTAGACACCTCTGGAAACACCATATATTTT,CASSLDTSGNTIYF
TRBJ2-3,-,TRBD2,TRBV30,TGTGCCTGGGCTAGCGGGTTATACACAGATACGCAGTATTTT,CAWASGLYTDTQYF
TRBJ1-1,few,-,TRBV5-1,TGCGCCAGCAGCTTGGTCGGGGAGATCACTGAAGCTTTCTTT,CASSLVGEITEAFF
TRBJ1-4,-,-,TRBV12-5,TGTGCTAGTGGTCCGGGGATAGGAACGGAAAAACTGTTTTTT,CASGPGIGTEKLFF
TRBJ1-1,-,-,TRBV10-1,TGCGCCAGCAGTGAGTGGGGCGGCACTGAAGCTTTCTTT,CASSEWGGTEAFF
TRBJ1-5,once,TRBD1,TRBV19,TGTGCCAGTAGTATGCGGGACAGGGGCGAGGGGGGAAATCAGCCCCAGCATTTT,CASSMRDRGEGGNQPQHF
TRBJ2-5,-,-,TRBV28,TGTGCCAGCAGTTCCACGACCGGGGACCAAGAGACCCAGTACTTC,CASSSTTGDQETQYF
TRBJ2-1,once,-,TRBV7-8,TGTGCCAGCAGGCCGCTCAGGGGTTCCTACAATGAGCAGTTCTTC,CASRPLRGSYNEQFF
TRBJ1-5,-,-,TRBV2,TGTGCCAGCAGCAGACAGGACCTTAGCAATCAGCCCCAGCATTTT,CASSRQDLSNQPQHF
TRBJ2-7,-,-,TRBV4-2,TGTGCCAGCAGCAACGCACACGGAGGGGCCACCTACGAGCAGTACTTC,CASSNAHGGATYEQYF
TRBJ2-1,-,TRBD2,TRBV5-4,TGTGCCAGCAGTGAACGATCGGGGGGGTACAATGAGCAGTTCTTC,CASSERSGGYNEQFF
TRBJ2-2,-,-,TRBV14,TGTGCCAGCACCAATAGCCTAGCCGGGGAGCTGTTTTTT,CASTNSLAGELFF
TRBJ2-5,-,-,TRBV3-1/TRBV3-2,TGTGCCAGCAGCATCGAAACAGGTCCTAGGACCCAGTACTTC,CASSIETGPRTQYF
TRBJ2-7,-,TRBD1,TRBV4-1,TGCGCCAGCAGCCCTACCGGGACAGGGCGCGAGCAGTACTTC,CASSPTGTGREQYF
TRBJ2-2,-,-,TRBV4-2,TGTGCCAGCAGCCAAGTTGCCTACAACACCGGGGAGCTGTTTTTT,CASSQVAYNTGELFF
TRBJ2-2,-,TRBD1,TRBV28,TGTGCCAGCGGGACAGCCAACACCGGGGAGCTGTTTTTT,CASGTANTGELFF
TRBJ2-1,-,TRBD2,TRBV19,TGTGCCAGTAGTATAGGACTAGCGGGAGTGGGTGAGCAGTTCTTC,CASSIGLAGVGEQFF
TRBJ2-1,-,TRBD2,TRBV7-3,TGTGCCAGCAGCCCCCTTACTCCTAGCGGGTTCAATGAGCAGTTCTTC,CASSPLTPSGFNEQFF
TRBJ2-1,-,-,TRBV7-9,TGTGCCAGCAGCTCAGCTCCTCTCAATGAGCAGTTCTTC,CASSSAPLNEQFF
TRBJ2-3,-,TRBD2,TRBV7-9,TGTGCCAGCAGCTCCGGGACTAGCCAGACCGATACGCAGTATTTT,CASSSGTSQTDTQYF